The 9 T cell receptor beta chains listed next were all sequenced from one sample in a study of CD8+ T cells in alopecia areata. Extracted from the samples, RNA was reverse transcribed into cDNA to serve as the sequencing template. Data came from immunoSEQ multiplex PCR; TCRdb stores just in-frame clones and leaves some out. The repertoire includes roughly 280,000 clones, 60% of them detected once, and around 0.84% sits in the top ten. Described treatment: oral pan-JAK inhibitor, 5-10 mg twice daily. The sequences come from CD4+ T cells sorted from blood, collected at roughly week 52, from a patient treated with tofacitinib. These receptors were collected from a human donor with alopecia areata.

The CDR3, as DNA: TGTGCCAGCAGCTCGGACACGTCCTACGAGCAGTACTTC. Its translation is CASSSDTSYEQYF. The chain combines TRBV5-6 with TRBJ2-7; tentatively, D is TRBD1 (5 bases). The CDR3 has 13 amino acids. The V end lost 3 bases, the J end lost 1 base, and 8 bases lay between the germline ends. Germline assignment: CDR1 SGHDT and CDR2 YYEEEE.

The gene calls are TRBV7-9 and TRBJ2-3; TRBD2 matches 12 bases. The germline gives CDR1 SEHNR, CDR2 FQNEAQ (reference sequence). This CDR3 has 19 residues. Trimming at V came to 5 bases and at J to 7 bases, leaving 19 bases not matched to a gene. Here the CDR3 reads CASSPKTTSGGPSPYTQYF. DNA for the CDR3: TGTGCCAGCAGCCCCAAGACGACTAGCGGGGGCCCGAGCCCGTATACGCAGTATTTT.

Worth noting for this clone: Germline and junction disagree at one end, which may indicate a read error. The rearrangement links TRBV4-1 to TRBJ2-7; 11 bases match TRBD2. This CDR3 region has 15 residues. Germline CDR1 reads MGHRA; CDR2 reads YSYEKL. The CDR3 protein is CASSQGLAGSYEQYF. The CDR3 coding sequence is TGTGCCAGCAGCCAAGGACTAGCGGGCTCCTACGAGCAGTACTTC.

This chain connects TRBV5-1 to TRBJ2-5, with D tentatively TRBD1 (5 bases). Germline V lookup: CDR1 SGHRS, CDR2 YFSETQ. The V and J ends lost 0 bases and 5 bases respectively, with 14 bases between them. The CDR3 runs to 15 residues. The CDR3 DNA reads TGCGCCAGCAGCTTGGGTTCCCAGGGCTGGGAGACCCAGTACTTC. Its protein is CASSLGSQGWETQYF.

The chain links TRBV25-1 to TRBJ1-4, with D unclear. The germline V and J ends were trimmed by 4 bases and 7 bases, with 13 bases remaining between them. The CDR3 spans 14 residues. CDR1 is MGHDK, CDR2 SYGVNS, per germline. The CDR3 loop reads CASSGSIRGEKLFF. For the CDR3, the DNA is TGTGCCAGCAGTGGCAGTATTCGAGGTGAAAAACTGTTTTTT. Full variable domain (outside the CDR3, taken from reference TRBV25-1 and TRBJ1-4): EADIYQTPRYLVIGTGKKITLECSQTMGHDKMYWYQQDPGMELHLIHYSYGVNSTEKGDLSSESTVSRIRTEHFPLTLESARPSHTSQYLCASSGSIRGEKLFFGSGTQLSVL.

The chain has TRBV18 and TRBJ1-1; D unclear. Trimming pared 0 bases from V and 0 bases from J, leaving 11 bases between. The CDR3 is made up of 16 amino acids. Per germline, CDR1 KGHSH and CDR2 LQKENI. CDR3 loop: CASSPPGAHMNTEAFF. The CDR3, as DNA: TGTGCCAGCTCACCACCGGGCGCACACATGAACACTGAAGCTTTCTTT.

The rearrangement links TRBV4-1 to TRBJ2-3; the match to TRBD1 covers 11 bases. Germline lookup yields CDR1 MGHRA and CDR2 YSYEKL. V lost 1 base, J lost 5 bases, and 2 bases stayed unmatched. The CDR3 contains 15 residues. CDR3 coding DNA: TGCGCCAGCAGCCAAGTGGGACAGGGGGGAGATACGCAGTATTTT. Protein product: CASSQVGQGGDTQYF.

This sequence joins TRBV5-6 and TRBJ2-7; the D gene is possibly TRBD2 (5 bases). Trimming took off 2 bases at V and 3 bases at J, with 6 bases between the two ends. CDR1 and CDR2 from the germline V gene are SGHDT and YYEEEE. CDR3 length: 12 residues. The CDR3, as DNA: TGTGCCAGCAGCTTCCGGGACTACGAGCAGTACTTC. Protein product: CASSFRDYEQYF.

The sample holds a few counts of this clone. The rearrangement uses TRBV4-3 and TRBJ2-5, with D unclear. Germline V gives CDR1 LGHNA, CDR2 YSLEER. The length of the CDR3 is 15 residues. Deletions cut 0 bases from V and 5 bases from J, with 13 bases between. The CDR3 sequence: CASSQDQWRLETQYF. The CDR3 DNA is TGCGCCAGCAGCCAAGATCAATGGCGTTTGGAGACCCAGTACTTC.